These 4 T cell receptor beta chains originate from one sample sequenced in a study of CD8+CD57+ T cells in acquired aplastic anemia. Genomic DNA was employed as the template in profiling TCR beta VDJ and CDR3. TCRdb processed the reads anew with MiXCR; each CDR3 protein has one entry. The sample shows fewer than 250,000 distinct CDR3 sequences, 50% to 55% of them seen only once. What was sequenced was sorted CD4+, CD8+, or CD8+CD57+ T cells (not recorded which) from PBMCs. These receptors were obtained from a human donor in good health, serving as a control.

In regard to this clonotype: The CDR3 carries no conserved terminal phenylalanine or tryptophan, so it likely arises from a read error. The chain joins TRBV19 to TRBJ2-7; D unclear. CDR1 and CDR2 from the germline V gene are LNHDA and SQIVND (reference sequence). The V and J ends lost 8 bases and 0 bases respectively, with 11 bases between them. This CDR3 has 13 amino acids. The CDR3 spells CASSRTVSYEQYY. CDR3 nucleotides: TGTGCCAGTTCCCGGACCGTCTCCTACGAGCAGTACTAC.

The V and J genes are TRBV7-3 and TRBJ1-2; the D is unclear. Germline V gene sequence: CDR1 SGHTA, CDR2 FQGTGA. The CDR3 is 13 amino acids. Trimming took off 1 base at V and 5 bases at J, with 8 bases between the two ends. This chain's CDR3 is CASSLKGGYGYTF. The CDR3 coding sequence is TGTGCCAGCAGCTTAAAGGGAGGTTATGGCTACACCTTC.

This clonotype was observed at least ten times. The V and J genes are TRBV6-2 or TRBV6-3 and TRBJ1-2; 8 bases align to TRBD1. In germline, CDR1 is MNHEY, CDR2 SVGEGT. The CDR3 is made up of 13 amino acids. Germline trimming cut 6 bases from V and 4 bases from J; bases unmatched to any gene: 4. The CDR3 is CASRQDRAYGYTF. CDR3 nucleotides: TGTGCCAGCAGGCAGGACAGGGCCTATGGCTACACCTTC.

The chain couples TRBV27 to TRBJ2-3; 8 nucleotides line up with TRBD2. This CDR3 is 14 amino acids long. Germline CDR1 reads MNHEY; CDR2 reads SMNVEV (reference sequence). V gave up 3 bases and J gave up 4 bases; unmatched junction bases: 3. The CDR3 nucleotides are TGTGCCAGCAGTTTCGGTAGCGGGGCAGATACGCAGTATTTT. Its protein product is CASSFGSGADTQYF.